Listed below are T cell receptor beta chains from one sample, sequenced in a study of T-cell reconstitution after alpha-beta-depleted transplantation in children. TCRdb fed the PCR reads into MiXCR, producing one record per CDR3 protein. The sample contains 200,000 to 250,000 distinct CDR3 sequences, approximately 9.5% of which appear only once. The specimen was PBMCs from the stem cell graft donor, collected from the stem cell graft. These receptors came from a human donor who donated a stem cell graft to a child with acute lymphoblastic leukemia. Each CDR3 is given with its conserved first and last residue. A D gene is named only where the DNA matches it firmly. Clone size is given for some rows only: seen once, a few or many times, or a class if the clone is expanded.

v_call	d_call	clone_size	j_call	cdr3_nt	cdr3_aa
TRBV3-1	NA	NA	TRBJ1-1	TGTGCCAGCAGCCAAATGCAGCAGTCGAACACTGAAGCTTTCTTT	CASSQMQQSNTEAFF
TRBV15	NA	many	TRBJ2-1	TGTGCCACCAGCAGAGATATACAGGGCATTAATGAGCAGTTCTTC	CATSRDIQGINEQFF
TRBV20-1	NA	NA	TRBJ1-3	TGCAGTGCTAGAAAGGGGTATGGAAACACCATATATTTT	CSARKGYGNTIYF
TRBV10-3	NA	NA	TRBJ1-1	TGTGCCATCCACCCCAGCGGAGGGAACACTGAAGCTTTCTTT	CAIHPSGGNTEAFF
TRBV20-1	TRBD2	many	TRBJ2-1	TGCAGTGCTAGAGCGCTAGCGGGGGGTTACAATGAGCAGTTCTTC	CSARALAGGYNEQFF
TRBV7-6	NA	few	TRBJ2-1	TGTGCCAGCAGCCTAAGGGGGGGCGCGGATGAGCAGTTCTTC	CASSLRGGADEQFF
TRBV20-1	TRBD1	many	TRBJ1-3	TGCAGTGCTAAGGACAGGGTATCCCTCTCTGGAAACACCATATATTTT	CSAKDRVSLSGNTIYF
TRBV10-3	TRBD2	few	TRBJ2-7	TGTGCCATCAGTTTAGCGGGGACGAGCTCCTACGAGCAGTACTTC	CAISLAGTSSYEQYF
TRBV20-1	NA	NA	TRBJ1-2	TGCAGTGCTAGAGATACGGCGGCTGGCGATGGCTACACCTTC	CSARDTAAGDGYTF
TRBV4-1	TRBD1	few	TRBJ2-5	TGCGCCAGCAGCCAGGAACAGGGGGCAGGGGGTGAGACCCAGTACTTC	CASSQEQGAGGETQYF
TRBV2	NA	many	TRBJ1-2	TGTGCCACAATGACCGGGGACTATGGCTACACCTTC	CATMTGDYGYTF
TRBV2	NA	NA	TRBJ2-7	TGTGCCAGCAGTTATCCTGTTACCGGGGATCCCTACGAGCAGTACTTC	CASSYPVTGDPYEQYF
TRBV5-1	NA	few	TRBJ2-2	TGCGCCAGCAGTAAGGGTAGGGATAAGGGACAGAACACCGGGGAGCTGTTTTTT	CASSKGRDKGQNTGELFF
TRBV29-1	TRBD1	many	TRBJ1-6	TGCAGCGTTGGACAGGGGAATAATTCACCCCTCCACTTT	CSVGQGNNSPLHF
TRBV9	NA	NA	TRBJ1-2	TGTGCCAGCAGCGCACGGACAGCCAGACCTAACTATGGCTACACCTTC	CASSARTARPNYGYTF
TRBV18	TRBD1	few	TRBJ2-3	TGTGCCAGCTCGAAAGCCCCCTCAGGGGGTGCAGATACGCAGTATTTT	CASSKAPSGGADTQYF
TRBV6-1	TRBD1	NA	TRBJ1-4	TGTGCCAGCAGCGGCAGGGGGCGGGATGAAAAACTGTTTTTT	CASSGRGRDEKLFF
TRBV3-1	TRBD2	NA	TRBJ2-6	TGTGCCAGCAGCCAACCTGGGGGGGGGACCGGGGCCAACGTCCTGACTTTC	CASSQPGGGTGANVLTF
TRBV7-9	TRBD1	NA	TRBJ2-5	TGTGCCAGCAGCTCAGACAGGGGGTGGCAAGAGACCCAGTACTTC	CASSSDRGWQETQYF
TRBV3-1	TRBD2	few	TRBJ2-5	TGTGCCAGCAGCGCCGGGGGAGGGAAAGAGACCCAGTACTTC	CASSAGGGKETQYF
TRBV7-8	TRBD1	NA	TRBJ1-6	TGTGCCAGCAGCCCCTACAGGGGCCGCGGTTCACCCCTCCACTTT	CASSPYRGRGSPLHF
TRBV9	TRBD2	NA	TRBJ2-7	TGTGCCAGCAGCCGGGGGGACCCCTACGAGCAGTACTTC	CASSRGDPYEQYF
TRBV5-1	NA	few	TRBJ2-1	TGCGCCAGCAGCTTATCCCCGGTCAATGAGCAGTTCTTC	CASSLSPVNEQFF
TRBV5-6	TRBD1	NA	TRBJ1-1	TGTGCCAGCAGCCTACAAGACAGGGATCGCACTGAAGCTTTCTTT	CASSLQDRDRTEAFF
TRBV5-1	NA	few	TRBJ1-3	TGCGCCAGCAGCTCCGGGACTGGAAACACCATATATTTT	CASSSGTGNTIYF
TRBV27	TRBD1	many	TRBJ2-7	TGTGCCAGCAGTTTATACCCCGGGACAGGGGACGAGCAGTACTTC	CASSLYPGTGDEQYF
TRBV6-5	NA	NA	TRBJ2-7	TGTGCCAGCAGTTACGGGGGGCAGCAGTACTTC	CASSYGGQQYF
TRBV5-1	TRBD2	NA	TRBJ2-7	TGCGCCAGCAGCTTAAGCGGGGGGGGTTCCTACGAGCAGTACTTC	CASSLSGGGSYEQYF
TRBV5-4	TRBD1	many	TRBJ2-5	TGTGCCAGCAGCTTGGGGGGACAGGGGGCGATGGAGACCCAGTACTTC	CASSLGGQGAMETQYF